These 3 T cell receptor beta chains share one sample of origin, sequenced in a study of blood T cell repertoires in COVID-19. Clones were read by immunoSEQ multiplex PCR, and TCRdb kept only the in-frame ones, dropping some. The sample includes 270,000 or so clones, roughly 88% of them seen just once. Sequencing used peripheral blood. The origin of the receptors is a woman younger than 45 with active or convalescent COVID-19.

The rearrangement links TRBV14 to TRBJ1-2; no definite D call. The V end lost 0 bases, the J end lost 7 bases, and 12 bases lay between the germline ends. Per the germline V gene, CDR1 is SGHDN and CDR2 is FVKESK. The CDR3 has 14 amino acids. CDR3 nucleotide sequence: TGTGCCAGCAGCCAAGAAGCGGCGGGAATTGGCTACACCTTC. It yields the protein CASSQEAAGIGYTF. The full variable domain, its missing parts supplied by reference TRBV14 and TRBJ1-2, is EAGVTQFPSHSVIEKGQTVTLRCDPISGHDNLYWYRRVMGKEIKFLLHFVKESKQDESGMPNNRFLAERTGGTYSTLKVQPAELEDSGVYFCASSQEAAGIGYTFGSGTRLTVV.

V gene TRBV27 combines with J gene TRBJ1-1; D might be TRBD1 (5 bases). CDR1 and CDR2 from the germline V gene are MNHEY and SMNVEV (reference sequence). The CDR3 contains 15 residues. V lost 5 bases and J lost 2, with 15 bases in between. CDR3 sequence (DNA): TGTGCCAGCAGTGCCGCAGGGAGGGGCAACACTGAAGCTTTCTTT. This sequence encodes CASSAAGRGNTEAFF.

The chain has TRBV29-1 and TRBJ1-1; D call uncertain. CDR1 is SQVTM and CDR2 is ANQGSEA in the germline V gene. The CDR3 is made up of 12 amino acids. Trimming removed 4 bases from V and 1 base from J, with 7 bases in between. The CDR3 coding sequence is TGCAGCGTTGGGCACCAGAACACTGAAGCTTTCTTT. This sequence encodes CSVGHQNTEAFF.